Below are 30 T cell receptor beta chains sequenced from a single sample in a study of T cell clones after liver transplantation. The assay was immunoSEQ multiplex PCR, and TCRdb's table has in-frame clones only and misses some. The sample records about 74,000 clones, over 70% being singletons. This specimen consisted of CD4+ T cells from blood, obtained before liver transplant. The receptors here all came from a human donor who received a liver transplant.

The chain employs TRBV6-6 and TRBJ2-3; D uncertain. CDR3 length: 15 amino acids. Deletions cut 5 bases from V and 2 bases from J, with 14 bases between. The germline CDR1 and CDR2 sequences are MNHNY and SVGAGI (reference sequence). CDR3 in DNA: TGTGCCAGCAGTCAAGGCAGAAGCTTCACAGATACGCAGTATTTT. Residues: CASSQGRSFTDTQYF.

The chain uses TRBV2 and TRBJ1-2; D is uncertain. Per the germline V gene, CDR1 is SNHLY and CDR2 is FYNNEI. The CDR3 runs 15 residues. The V gene lost 2 bases and the J gene lost 3 bases, with 13 bases spanning the gap. CDR3 nucleotide sequence: TGTGCCAGCAGTGAAAGGTCGGGCAGCCACTATGGCTACACCTTC. It is translated as CASSERSGSHYGYTF.

J is TRBJ2-2 and V is TRBV19, with 12 bases aligning to TRBD2. The V and J ends lost 1 base and 6 bases, in that order; junction bases with no gene match: 3. CDR3 size: 16 residues. The germline CDR1 and CDR2 sequences are LNHDA and SQIVND (reference sequence). DNA of the CDR3: TGTGCCAGTAGTATAGGAGGACTAGCGGGACCCGGGGAGCTGTTTTTT. It specifies CASSIGGLAGPGELFF.

V usage is TRBV5-1 and J usage is TRBJ1-1, with 8 positions matching TRBD1. Germline V CDR1 and CDR2: SGHRS, YFSETQ. The CDR3 has 14 amino acids. The V segment lost 4 bases and the J segment 1 base; nucleotides outside the gene matches: 3. CDR3 amino acids: CASSPDRENTEAFF. DNA for the CDR3: TGCGCCAGCAGCCCGGACAGGGAGAACACTGAAGCTTTCTTT.

The CDR3 DNA follows: TGTGCTCAAACAGGGTCCACCGGGGAGCTGTTTTTT. Its protein product is CAQTGSTGELFF. The chain employs TRBV30 and TRBJ2-2; D may be TRBD1 (6 bases). Germline values: CDR1 GTSNPN, CDR2 SVGIG (reference sequence). CDR3 length equals 12 residues.

The chain is built from TRBV2 and TRBJ2-1; TRBD2 matches at 7 bases. The CDR3 has 12 residues. The trim removed 10 bases at V and 7 bases at J, leaving 7 bases unmatched. The germline V gene has CDR1 SNHLY and CDR2 FYNNEI. CDR3 coding DNA: TGTGCCACTACACTAGCGATGAATGAGCAGTTCTTC. Translated: CATTLAMNEQFF. Full variable domain (missing parts from reference TRBV2 and TRBJ2-1): EPEVTQTPSHQVTQMGQEVILRCVPISNHLYFYWYRQILGQKVEFLVSFYNNEISEKSEIFDDQFSVERPDGSNFTLKIRSTKLEDSAMYFCATTLAMNEQFFGPGTRLTVL.

The CDR3 reads CASDQRGRGKQYF. The CDR3 coding sequence is TGTGCCAGTGATCAAAGAGGGCGGGGGAAGCAGTATTTT. The V and J genes are TRBV19 and TRBJ2-3; 7 bases map to TRBD2. Germline V gene sequence: CDR1 LNHDA, CDR2 SQIVND (reference sequence). The CDR3 is 13 residues long. The V segment lost 8 bases and the J segment 11 bases; nucleotides outside the gene matches: 13.

V is TRBV19 and J is TRBJ1-3; the D is unclear. V was clipped by 7 bases and J by 8 bases, with 15 bases between them. Germline values: CDR1 LNHDA, CDR2 SQIVND (reference sequence). This CDR3 has 13 amino acids. In DNA, the CDR3 is TGTGCCAGTACTACTTCCCTCGGGGACACCATATATTTT. Translated: CASTTSLGDTIYF.

This clone is a singleton in its sample. The chain employs TRBV13 and TRBJ2-1; a weak D match, TRBD2 (7 bases). The ends were cut back, 1 base at V and 9 bases at J, with 22 bases in the middle. This CDR3 has 17 residues. Germline V CDR1 and CDR2: PRHDT, FYEKMQ (reference sequence). The CDR3 DNA reads TGTGCCAGCAGCTTAGCGGGGCGGGGGCGCAAGGATCCTGAGCAGTTCTTC. Translating it yields CASSLAGRGRKDPEQFF.

This clone was observed a single time. The chain uses TRBV19 and TRBJ2-1, with a tentative D call TRBD2 (6 bases). The CDR3 has 17 amino acids. CDR1 and CDR2 from the germline V gene are LNHDA and SQIVND (reference sequence). The ends were cut back, 5 bases at V and 4 bases at J, with 21 bases in the middle. The DNA of the CDR3 is TGTGCCAGTAGTCCCCGTTGGGGCGGGACGGGTTACAATGAGCAGTTCTTC. Translating gives CASSPRWGGTGYNEQFF.

The V call is TRBV28, the J call TRBJ2-1; 12 bases match TRBD2. Germline trimming cut 11 bases from V and 4 bases from J; bases unmatched to any gene: 6. CDR3 size: 14 residues. CDR1 and CDR2 from the germline V gene are MDHEN and SYDVKM. The DNA for the CDR3 is TGTGCCGGGTCGACTAGCGGGAGTTACAATGAGCAGTTCTTC. It encodes CAGSTSGSYNEQFF. Using reference TRBV28 and TRBJ2-1 for the parts outside the CDR3, the full variable domain is DVKVTQSSRYLVKRTGEKVFLECVQDMDHENMFWYRQDPGLGLRLIYFSYDVKMKEKGDIPEGYSVSREKKERFSLILESASTNQTSMYLCAGSTSGSYNEQFFGPGTRLTVL.

The genes are TRBV9 and TRBJ2-1, with 15 bases that match TRBD2. Trimming took 3 bases from V and 9 from J; bases not matched to a gene: 7. The CDR3 is 16 amino acids. Germline values: CDR1 SGDLS, CDR2 YYNGEE. CDR3: CASSAPGTSGRREQFF. CDR3 bases: TGTGCCAGCAGCGCCCCCGGGACTAGCGGGAGGCGTGAGCAGTTCTTC.

V gene TRBV29-1 combines with J gene TRBJ1-2; D ambiguous. Trimming took off 4 bases at V and 0 bases at J, with 9 bases between the two ends. Germline CDR1 and CDR2: SQVTM and ANQGSEA. CDR3 length equals 13 residues. In DNA, the CDR3 is TGCAGCGTTGCGGTCGAAGCTAACTATGGCTACACCTTC. It specifies CSVAVEANYGYTF.

V gene TRBV28 combines with J gene TRBJ2-5; no firm D call. The germline V gene encodes CDR1 MDHEN and CDR2 SYDVKM. The CDR3 is made up of 14 amino acids. The V end was cut by 7 bases, the J end by 7 bases, with 19 bases between. The CDR3 loop is CASILWGDSGTQYF. The CDR3, as DNA: TGTGCCAGCATACTATGGGGTGATTCGGGGACCCAGTACTTC. Combining the CDR3 with reference TRBV28 and TRBJ2-5 gives the whole variable domain DVKVTQSSRYLVKRTGEKVFLECVQDMDHENMFWYRQDPGLGLRLIYFSYDVKMKEKGDIPEGYSVSREKKERFSLILESASTNQTSMYLCASILWGDSGTQYFGPGTRLLVL.

This chain connects TRBV7-2 to TRBJ2-1, with 12 bases identical to TRBD2. Trimming at V came to 5 bases and at J to 0 bases, leaving 2 bases not matched to a gene. The CDR3 length is 16 residues. Germline values: CDR1 SGHTA, CDR2 FQGNSA. DNA of the CDR3: TGTGCCAGCAGCCCGGGACTAGCGGGCTCCTACAATGAGCAGTTCTTC. Translated, it gives CASSPGLAGSYNEQFF.

The genes are TRBV15 and TRBJ1-4, with 9 positions matching TRBD1. Germline CDR1 reads LNHNV; CDR2 reads YYDKDF (reference sequence). V gave up 5 bases and J gave up 8 bases; unmatched junction bases: 9. The length of the CDR3 is 15 residues. The CDR3 sequence is CATSANRGRWEKLFF. Written as DNA, the CDR3 is TGTGCCACCAGCGCCAACAGGGGGCGCTGGGAAAAACTGTTTTTT.

This clone has only one observation. The V and J genes are TRBV28 and TRBJ1-4, with D perhaps TRBD1 (6 bases). This CDR3 is built from 14 residues. CDR1 and CDR2 from the germline V gene are MDHEN and SYDVKM. Trimming shortened V by 4 bases and J by 4 bases, and 10 bases separated the two germline ends. The CDR3 DNA is TGTGCCAGCAGTTGGGGACAACATAATGAAAAACTGTTTTTT. Its translation: CASSWGQHNEKLFF.

The CDR3 coding sequence is TGCAGTGCTGAGACTAGTGATGCTTTCTTC. Its translation: CSAETSDAFF. This chain joins TRBV20-1 and TRBJ2-1; possible D gene TRBD2, 6 bases. The CDR3 totals 10 residues. Germline CDR1 reads DFQATT; CDR2 reads SNEGSKA (reference sequence). V was trimmed by 5 bases and J by 16 bases, leaving 15 bases between them.

The chain carries TRBV5-4 and TRBJ2-7; 7 bases agree with TRBD1. The length of the CDR3 is 15 residues. CDR1 SGHNT and CDR2 YYREEE come from the germline V gene (reference sequence). The V segment lost 0 bases and the J segment 2 bases; nucleotides outside the gene matches: 5. The CDR3 DNA sequence: TGTGCCAGCAGCTTGGTAGGGACAGCTACCTACGAGCAGTACTTC. Its translation is CASSLVGTATYEQYF. Variable domain in full (rest from reference TRBV5-4 and TRBJ2-7): ETGVTQSPTHLIKTRGQQVTLRCSSQSGHNTVSWYQQALGQGPQFIFQYYREEENGRGNFPPRFSGLQFPNYSSELNVNALELDDSALYLCASSLVGTATYEQYFGPGTRLTVT.

The chain couples TRBV27 to TRBJ2-1; D is unclear. V lost 4 bases, J lost 0 bases, and 13 bases lay in between. This CDR3 has 16 residues. Germline CDR1 is MNHEY and CDR2 is SMNVEV (reference sequence). This CDR3 is CASSSTPGLSYNEQFF. The CDR3 region has the DNA TGTGCCAGCAGTTCCACGCCTGGTCTCTCCTACAATGAGCAGTTCTTC.

This chain joins TRBV29-1 and TRBJ2-3, with 7 bases that match TRBD2. V was pared by 4 bases and J by 2 bases, with 9 bases of the junction left unmatched. Looked up from germline, CDR1 is SQVTM and CDR2 is ANQGSEA. This CDR3 is 15 amino acids long. CDR3 region: CSVAWTGGFTDTQYF. The CDR3 DNA reads TGCAGCGTTGCTTGGACGGGAGGCTTCACAGATACGCAGTATTTT.

This rearrangement joins TRBV10-3 to TRBJ1-5; the match to TRBD1 covers 9 bases. After removal of 9 bases from V and 5 bases from J, the junction contained 5 bases not matched to a gene. The germline V gene has CDR1 ENHRY and CDR2 SYGVKD. The CDR3 runs 13 residues. Here the CDR3 DNA reads TGTGCCATAGGACAGGGGAGTGATCAGCCCCAGCATTTT. The encoded protein is CAIGQGSDQPQHF.

This sequence joins TRBV28 and TRBJ1-1; D possibly corresponds to TRBD1 (6 bases). The CDR3 loop spans 12 amino acids. V lost 4 bases and J lost 6, with 9 bases in between. CDR1 is MDHEN and CDR2 is SYDVKM in the germline V gene. The CDR3 DNA follows: TGTGCCAGCAGTTGGGGACAAGCTGAAGCTTTCTTT. Amino acid sequence: CASSWGQAEAFF.

This clone was seen a single time. V usage is TRBV15 and J usage is TRBJ2-1; 10 bases are a match to TRBD2. The CDR3 contains 16 residues. Per the germline V gene, CDR1 is LNHNV and CDR2 is YYDKDF (reference sequence). Germline trimming cut 1 base from V and 0 bases from J; bases unmatched to any gene: 0. CDR3 sequence reads: CATSRGLAGSYNEQFF. The DNA of the CDR3 is TGTGCCACCAGCAGAGGACTAGCGGGCTCCTACAATGAGCAGTTCTTC.

The chain recombines TRBV19 with TRBJ1-2, with TRBD1 identical over 9 bases. CDR1 is LNHDA and CDR2 is SQIVND in the germline V gene (reference sequence). CDR3 length: 15 residues. V trimming: 1 base; J trimming: 0 bases; junction bases outside the gene matches: 0. The CDR3 spells CASSIGQGANYGYTF. CDR3 in DNA: TGTGCCAGTAGTATAGGACAGGGGGCTAACTATGGCTACACCTTC. Looking up the rest from reference TRBV19 and TRBJ1-2 gives the full variable domain: DGGITQSPKYLFRKEGQNVTLSCEQNLNHDAMYWYRQDPGQGLRLIYYSQIVNDFQKGDIAEGYSVSREKKESFPLTVTSAQKNPTAFYLCASSIGQGANYGYTFGSGTRLTVV.

The V and J genes are TRBV10-3 and TRBJ2-1; D is tentatively TRBD1 or TRBD2 (7 bases each). The CDR3 is made up of 17 amino acids. V shed 4 bases and J shed 5 bases, with 21 bases lying between them. Looked up from germline, CDR1 is ENHRY and CDR2 is SYGVKD. CDR3 protein: CAISGGVRSGTDNEQFF. Here the CDR3 DNA reads TGTGCCATCAGTGGAGGGGTGAGAAGCGGGACAGACAATGAGCAGTTCTTC.

This chain uses TRBV5-1 with TRBJ2-5; 9 bases fit TRBD1. CDR3 length: 15 residues. The V segment lost 6 bases and the J segment 4 bases; nucleotides outside the gene matches: 10. Germline CDR1 is SGHRS and CDR2 is YFSETQ. In DNA form, the CDR3 reads TGCGCCAGCACTCCCCACAGGGGGCTTGGAGAGACCCAGTACTTC. This translates into CASTPHRGLGETQYF.

This chain connects TRBV7-2 to TRBJ2-7; D uncertain. Germline-derived CDR1 and CDR2 are SGHTA and FQGNSA. The CDR3 spans 14 residues. Trimming stripped 3 bases from V and 2 bases from J, with 11 bases between. CDR3 in amino acids: CASSFRTAAYEQYF. The CDR3 nucleotides read TGTGCCAGCAGCTTTCGCACGGCCGCCTACGAGCAGTACTTC.

The CDR3: CASSPQMQGPGFYEQFF. The CDR3, as DNA: TGTGCCAGCAGTCCTCAAATGCAGGGCCCAGGCTTCTATGAGCAGTTCTTC. The rearrangement uses TRBV27 and TRBJ2-1, with D possibly matching TRBD1 (5 bases). V was cut by 5 bases and J by 8 bases, with 25 bases left in between. This CDR3 contains 17 residues. From germline, CDR1 is MNHEY and CDR2 SMNVEV (reference sequence).

The chain employs TRBV15 and TRBJ2-1, with TRBD2 matching over 8 bases. Looked up from germline, CDR1 is LNHNV and CDR2 is YYDKDF (reference sequence). This CDR3 region has 15 residues. Trimming took 2 bases from V and 8 from J; bases not matched to a gene: 8. CDR3 bases: TGTGCCACCAGCAGACCGGGACTAGTAAGGTATGAGCAGTTCTTC. It yields the protein CATSRPGLVRYEQFF.